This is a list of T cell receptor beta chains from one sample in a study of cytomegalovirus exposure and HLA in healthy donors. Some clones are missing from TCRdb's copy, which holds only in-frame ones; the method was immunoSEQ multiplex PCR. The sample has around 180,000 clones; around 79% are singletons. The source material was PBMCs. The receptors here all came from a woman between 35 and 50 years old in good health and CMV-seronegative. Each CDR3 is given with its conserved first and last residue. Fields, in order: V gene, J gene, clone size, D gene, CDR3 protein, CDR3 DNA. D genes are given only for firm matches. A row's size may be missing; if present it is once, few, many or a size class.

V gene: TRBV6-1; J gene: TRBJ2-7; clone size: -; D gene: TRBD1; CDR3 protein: CASRGVGQSYEQYF; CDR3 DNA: TGTGCCAGCAGGGGGGTGGGACAGTCCTACGAGCAGTACTTC
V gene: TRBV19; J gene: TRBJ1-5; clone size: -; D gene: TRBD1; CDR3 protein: CASSTLGQGGNQPQHF; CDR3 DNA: TGTGCCAGTAGTACGCTAGGACAGGGTGGCAATCAGCCCCAGCATTTT
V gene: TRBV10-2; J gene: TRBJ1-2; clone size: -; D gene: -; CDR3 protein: CASSETVYDYTF; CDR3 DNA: TGCGCCAGCAGTGAGACGGTCTATGACTACACCTTC
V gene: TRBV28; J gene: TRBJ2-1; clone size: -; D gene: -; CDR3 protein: CASSFGSGFYEQFF; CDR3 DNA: TGTGCCAGCAGTTTCGGGTCGGGGTTCTATGAGCAGTTCTTC
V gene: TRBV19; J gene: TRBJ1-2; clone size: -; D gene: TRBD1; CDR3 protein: CASSVGQGRQGGYTF; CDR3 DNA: TGTGCCAGTAGTGTGGGACAGGGGCGCCAGGGGGGCTACACCTTC
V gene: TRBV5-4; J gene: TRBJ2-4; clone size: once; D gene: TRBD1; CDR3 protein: CASSLEQGAAKNIQYF; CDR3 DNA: TGTGCCAGCAGCTTGGAGCAGGGGGCCGCCAAAAACATTCAGTACTTC
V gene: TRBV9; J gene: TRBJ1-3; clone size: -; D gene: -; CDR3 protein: CASSETDRTVSGNTIYF; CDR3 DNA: TGTGCCAGCAGCGAAACCGACCGAACAGTATCCGGAAACACCATATATTTT
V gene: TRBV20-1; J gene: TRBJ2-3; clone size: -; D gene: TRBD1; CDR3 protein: CSAGQGGSQYF; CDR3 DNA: TGCAGTGCTGGACAGGGGGGATCGCAGTATTTT
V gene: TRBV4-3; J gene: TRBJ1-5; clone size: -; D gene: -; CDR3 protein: CASSLRAGDQPQHF; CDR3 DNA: TGCGCCAGCAGCCTTCGGGCAGGGGATCAGCCCCAGCATTTT
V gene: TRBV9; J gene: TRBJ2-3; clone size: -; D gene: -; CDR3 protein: CASSVVDRLTDTQYF; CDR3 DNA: TGTGCCAGCAGCGTCGTGGACAGACTCACAGATACGCAGTATTTT